Following are 22 T cell receptor beta chains from one sample sequenced in a study of blood T cells in healthy people across ages (dated by TCRdb to 2014 to 2015). Library preparation used 5' RACE. Sequencing instrument: Illumina HiSeq 2500. A second PCR of roughly 7 to 11 cycles was performed with a sample-barcoded 5' primer and a J-beta primer mix. In-frame beta chains were kept once TCRdb had trimmed the public reads at Q25 with fastp and called clones with MiXCR. One record per CDR3 amino acid sequence lists the most common genes and DNA. The sample data list roughly 860,000 distinct CDR3 sequences, and approximately 59% of these were observed just once. The ten largest clones capture around a quarter of the sample. Sequencing used blood. These TCRs come from a man aged 25-45 years in good health.

This clonotype showed up many times. This CDR3 is CASSLTPSSYNEQFF. The CDR3 region has the DNA TGTGCCAGCAGCTTGACGCCTAGCTCCTACAATGAGCAGTTCTTC. The chain employs TRBV7-9 and TRBJ2-1; D unresolved. This CDR3 comprises 15 residues. V shed 3 bases and J shed 0 bases, with 9 bases lying between them. Per germline, CDR1 SEHNR and CDR2 FQNEAQ (reference sequence).

This clonotype was observed a single time. The chain links TRBV6-9 to TRBJ2-2; 9 nucleotides match TRBD2. Germline CDR1 and CDR2: MNHGY and SVAAGI. The V segment lost 7 bases and the J segment 5 bases; nucleotides outside the gene matches: 14. This CDR3 is 17 amino acids long. This CDR3 reads CASIWPWRAGGTGELFF. Written as DNA, the CDR3 is TGTGCCAGCATCTGGCCTTGGCGAGCGGGGGGAACCGGGGAGCTGTTTTTT.

V usage is TRBV29-1 and J usage is TRBJ2-1; 7 nucleotides align to TRBD1. The CDR3 has 15 residues. Germline CDR1 SQVTM, CDR2 ANQGSEA. With V trimmed by 5 bases and J by 0 bases, 7 bases remained unmatched. For the CDR3, the DNA is TGCAGCGTTCGTGACAGGGTAGCCTCCTACAATGAGCAGTTCTTC. It translates to CSVRDRVASYNEQFF.

This chain connects TRBV5-1 to TRBJ1-2; D may be TRBD1 (5 bases). Germline V gives CDR1 SGHRS, CDR2 YFSETQ. Trimming took off 4 bases at V and 11 bases at J, with 15 bases between the two ends. The CDR3 runs 12 residues. The CDR3 sequence: CASSGAGFGYTF. As DNA, the CDR3 is TGCGCCAGCAGCGGGGCAGGGTTTGGTTACACCTTC.

This clonotype was seen only a few times. The J gene is TRBJ1-2, the V gene TRBV29-1; D unclear. Per germline, CDR1 SQVTM and CDR2 ANQGSEA. CDR3 length: 12 amino acids. V was cut by 5 bases and J by 4 bases, with 11 bases left in between. The CDR3 loop is CSVRTNSYGYTF. The CDR3 DNA reads TGCAGCGTTCGGACTAACTCCTATGGCTACACCTTC.

V and J are TRBV12-3 or TRBV12-4 and TRBJ1-1; unclear D gene. V shed 3 bases and J shed 0 bases, with 5 bases lying between them. CDR3 size: 13 residues. CDR3 residues: CASSFWVNTEAFF. CDR3 nucleotide sequence: TGTGCCAGCAGTTTTTGGGTGAACACTGAAGCTTTCTTT.

In this sample, this clonotype turned up a few times. The chain recombines TRBV12-5 with TRBJ2-3, with 9 bases that match TRBD1. V shed 4 bases and J 6 bases; nucleotides not matched to a gene: 8. This CDR3 comprises 15 residues. Germline loops: CDR1 LGHNT, CDR2 FRNRAP. The CDR3 sequence is CASGSAGTGSDTQYF. The CDR3 DNA sequence: TGTGCTAGTGGTTCCGCCGGGACAGGGTCGGATACGCAGTATTTT.

CDR3 protein: CASIYGNEQFF. The CDR3 coding sequence is TGTGCCAGCATTTATGGAAATGAGCAGTTCTTC. The chain couples TRBV2 to TRBJ2-1; D is ambiguous. The CDR3 runs to 11 residues. V was pared by 7 bases and J by 7 bases, with 8 bases between. Germline loops: CDR1 SNHLY, CDR2 FYNNEI.

In this sample, this clonotype turned up a few times. The chain uses TRBV27 and TRBJ2-7, with D possibly matching TRBD1 (5 bases). The CDR3 is 14 residues long. V shed 3 bases and J shed 4 bases, with 13 bases lying between them. Germline loops: CDR1 MNHEY, CDR2 SMNVEV (reference sequence). CDR3 sequence reads: CASSLGRLKYEQYF. CDR3 nucleotide sequence: TGTGCCAGCAGTTTGGGGCGACTGAAATACGAGCAGTACTTC.

This chain connects TRBV20-1 to TRBJ1-4, with D hard to call. Trimming removed 3 bases at V and 4 bases at J, with 6 bases between. Germline CDR1 is DFQATT and CDR2 is SNEGSKA (reference sequence). The CDR3 has 12 amino acids. The chain's CDR3 is CSARSLNEKLFF. Here the CDR3 DNA reads TGCAGTGCTAGGTCTCTTAATGAAAAACTGTTTTTT.

This sequence joins TRBV20-1 and TRBJ2-5, with TRBD2 matching 10 bases. The length of the CDR3 is 18 residues. The V and J ends lost 5 bases and 2 bases, in that order; junction bases with no gene match: 17. The germline V gene has CDR1 DFQATT and CDR2 SNEGSKA (reference sequence). This CDR3 reads CSAHRGIAGGLIQETQYF. In DNA form, the CDR3 reads TGCAGTGCTCATAGGGGAATAGCGGGGGGCCTAATACAAGAGACCCAGTACTTC.

CDR3: CASSFLRSTDTQYF. CDR3 DNA sequence: TGTGCCAGCAGCTTTCTGCGGTCCACTGATACGCAGTATTTT. The chain joins TRBV7-2 to TRBJ2-3; D ambiguous. CDR3 length equals 14 residues. In germline, CDR1 is SGHTA, CDR2 FQGNSA. The V end was cut by 3 bases, the J end by 6 bases, with 13 bases between.

This sequence joins TRBV27 and TRBJ2-6; D may correspond to TRBD1 or TRBD2 (5 bases each). There are 14 residues in the CDR3. Trimming removed 10 bases at V and 4 bases at J, with 14 bases between. CDR1 is MNHEY and CDR2 is SMNVEV in the germline V gene (reference sequence). CDR3 bases: TGTGCCACCTCCAAGGGGACGGGGGCCAACGTCCTGACTTTC. Translated: CATSKGTGANVLTF.

The chain uses TRBV6-2 or TRBV6-3 and TRBJ2-7; TRBD2 is a possible D gene (5 bases). There are 13 residues in the CDR3. Trimming took off 6 bases at V and 2 bases at J, with 11 bases between the two ends. Germline values: CDR1 MNHEY, CDR2 SVGEGT. DNA for the CDR3: TGTGCCAGCAGACCGGGAACTCCCTACGAGCAGTACTTC. Amino acids: CASRPGTPYEQYF.

This clonotype was found a few times. V is TRBV4-2 and J is TRBJ2-3; no clear D. Germline CDR1 reads LGHNA; CDR2 reads YNFKEQ. The CDR3 length is 11 residues. The V gene lost 4 bases and the J gene lost 6 bases, with 5 bases spanning the gap. In DNA, the CDR3 is TGTGCCAGCAGCCTTATGGATACGCAGTATTTT. Translation: CASSLMDTQYF.

This clonotype was counted only a few times. The V call is TRBV20-1, the J call TRBJ2-1; no clear D gene. The V gene lost 5 bases and the J gene lost 6 bases, with 14 bases spanning the gap. The CDR3 loop spans 13 amino acids. Germline V gene lookup returns CDR1 DFQATT and CDR2 SNEGSKA (reference sequence). The CDR3 sequence: CSARYMGPNEQFF. The DNA of the CDR3 is TGCAGTGCTCGATATATGGGCCCCAATGAGCAGTTCTTC.

V usage is TRBV28 and J usage is TRBJ2-7; the D is unclear. The CDR3 totals 14 residues. From germline, CDR1 is MDHEN and CDR2 SYDVKM. V was pared by 1 base and J by 6 bases, with 13 bases between. The CDR3 DNA follows: TGTGCCAGCAGTTTATCTTTAGGTGCCAGCGAGCAGTACTTC. It specifies CASSLSLGASEQYF.

The CDR3 region is CASTGDNEQYF. CDR3 bases: TGTGCCAGCACAGGGGACAATGAGCAGTACTTC. The genes are TRBV6-5 and TRBJ2-7; perhaps TRBD1 as D (6 bases). In germline, CDR1 is MNHEY, CDR2 SVGAGI. The V and J ends lost 7 bases and 7 bases respectively, with 11 bases between them. There are 11 residues in the CDR3.

This clonotype has only a few counts. The V gene is TRBV20-1, the J gene TRBJ2-1; either TRBD1 or TRBD2 may fit D (5 bases each). Trimming took 3 bases from V and 8 from J, leaving 20 bases between them. This CDR3 has 15 amino acids. Germline V gene sequence: CDR1 DFQATT, CDR2 SNEGSKA (reference sequence). CDR3 sequence: CSASLPGPAQDEQFF. Here the CDR3 DNA reads TGCAGTGCTAGTCTCCCGGGGCCGGCTCAAGATGAGCAGTTCTTC.

J is TRBJ2-1 and V is TRBV28; a possible D gene is TRBD2 (5 bases). V lost 5 bases to trimming and J lost 1 base, with 15 bases between them. CDR1 is MDHEN and CDR2 is SYDVKM in the germline V gene. This CDR3 spans 16 amino acids. CDR3 in DNA: TGTGCCAGCAGTCAAGACTACTCCGGATCCTACAATGAGCAGTTCTTC. It encodes CASSQDYSGSYNEQFF.

This clonotype was observed a few times. The genes are TRBV28 and TRBJ2-7, with a tentative D call TRBD2 (6 bases). Germline CDR1 MDHEN, CDR2 SYDVKM. Trimming took 5 bases from V and 0 from J, leaving 14 bases between them. There are 15 residues in the CDR3. The CDR3 spells CASSPRGRNSYEQYF. The CDR3 nucleotides are TGTGCCAGCAGTCCGCGGGGACGGAACTCCTACGAGCAGTACTTC.

This clonotype has a handful of counts. The chain joins TRBV6-5 to TRBJ2-4, with D unresolved. The germline V and J ends were trimmed by 8 bases and 6 bases, with 17 bases remaining between them. Germline V gene lookup returns CDR1 MNHEY and CDR2 SVGAGI. The CDR3 has 14 residues. CDR3 sequence (DNA): TGTGCCAGCCAACCCCCAGGACGGATAAACATTCAGTACTTC. As protein: CASQPPGRINIQYF.